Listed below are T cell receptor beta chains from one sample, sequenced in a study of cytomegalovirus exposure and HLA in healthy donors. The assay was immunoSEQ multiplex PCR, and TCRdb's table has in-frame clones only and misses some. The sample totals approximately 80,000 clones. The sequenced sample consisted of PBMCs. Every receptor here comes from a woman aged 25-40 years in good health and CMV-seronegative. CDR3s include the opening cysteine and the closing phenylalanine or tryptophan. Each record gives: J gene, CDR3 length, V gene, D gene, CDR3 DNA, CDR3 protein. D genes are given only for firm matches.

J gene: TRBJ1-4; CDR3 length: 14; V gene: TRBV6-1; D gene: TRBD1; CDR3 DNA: TGTGCCAGCAGTGATCCAGGGGGCGATGAAAAACTGTTTTTT; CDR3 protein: CASSDPGGDEKLFF
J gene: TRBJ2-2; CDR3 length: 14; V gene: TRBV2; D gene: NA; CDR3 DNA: TGTGCCAGCTGGGGCAGGGTGAACACCGGGGAGCTGTTTTTT; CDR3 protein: CASWGRVNTGELFF
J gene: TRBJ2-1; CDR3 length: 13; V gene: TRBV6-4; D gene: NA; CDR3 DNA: TGTGCCAGCAGTGAGAAGGGGAATGGAGAGCAGTTCTTC; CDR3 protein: CASSEKGNGEQFF
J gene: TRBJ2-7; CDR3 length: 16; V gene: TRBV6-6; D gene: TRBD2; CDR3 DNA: TGTGCCAGCAAAGAAAGCGGGGGACTGAGCTCCTACGAGCAGTACTTC; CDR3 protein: CASKESGGLSSYEQYF
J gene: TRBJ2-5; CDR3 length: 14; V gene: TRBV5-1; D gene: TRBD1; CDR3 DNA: TGCGCCAGCAGCTTCACAGGGGGGAGGGAGACCCAGTACTTC; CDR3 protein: CASSFTGGRETQYF
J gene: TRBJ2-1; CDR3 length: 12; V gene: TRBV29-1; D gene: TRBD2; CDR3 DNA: TGCAGCGTGGGACTAGCGCCCTCGGAGCAGTTCTTC; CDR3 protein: CSVGLAPSEQFF
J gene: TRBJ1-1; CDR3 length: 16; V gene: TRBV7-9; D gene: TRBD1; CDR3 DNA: TGTGCCAGCAGCCTCCTAGGGGCAGGGGGCAATACTGAAGCTTTCTTT; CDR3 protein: CASSLLGAGGNTEAFF
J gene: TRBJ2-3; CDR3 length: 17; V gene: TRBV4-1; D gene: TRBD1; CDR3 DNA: TGCGCCAGCACCCGGACAGGTTCGCCGTCTAGCACAGATACGCAGTATTTT; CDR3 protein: CASTRTGSPSSTDTQYF
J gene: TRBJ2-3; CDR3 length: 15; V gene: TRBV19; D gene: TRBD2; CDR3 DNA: TGTGCCAGTAGTAGTAGCGGGCGGAGCACAGATACGCAGTATTTT; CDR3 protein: CASSSSGRSTDTQYF
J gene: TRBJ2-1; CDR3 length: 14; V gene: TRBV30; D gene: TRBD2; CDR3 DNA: TGTGCCTGCCAATACGTAGGGACTAGCCGTGAGCAGTTCTTC; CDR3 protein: CACQYVGTSREQFF